This TCR beta chain emerged from a study of beta chain features in type 1 diabetes. Turning to the study itself: Over all samples combined, some 110 million sorted cells were examined.

As every portion of the isolated RNA was reverse transcribed, the sequencing read expressed TCRB transcripts. The table came from immunoSEQ multiplex PCR; TCRdb's copy has only in-frame clones and leaves some out. The sample carries about 260,000 clones, roughly 22% recorded once. Study results and limitations: Among patients with Type 1 diabetes, TCRB CDR3s were moderately but significantly shorter in every one of the four CD4+ subsets.

The CDR3 is made up of 14 amino acids. Germline CDR1 reads MNHEY; CDR2 reads SMNVEV (reference sequence). V was trimmed by 0 bases and J by 13 bases, leaving 13 bases between them. Concerning this clone: The antigen is not known.

This TCR derives from a woman between 35 and 50 years old with type 1 diabetes. The specimen sequenced was naive CD4+ T cells from blood. The genes are TRBV27 and TRBJ1-6; a weak D match, TRBD1 (5 bases). CDR3 nucleotide sequence: TGTGCCAGCAGTTTATCCGTACCAGGGTTTCCCCTCCACTTT. Its translation is CASSLSVPGFPLHF.